This T cell receptor (beta chain) appears in the sequencing data of a study of cytomegalovirus exposure and HLA in healthy donors. The PCR employed 60 Vbeta primers together with 13 Jbeta primers. The method was immunoSEQ multiplex PCR; TCRdb's version includes in-frame clones alone and lacks a portion of them. Its table lists some 200,000 clones. Study-wide results and limits: Per published accounts, TCR beta sequences correctly predicted the HLA-A and HLA-B alleles of most subjects. Presence/absence analyses took donor sequencing depth as roughly uniform. In a later analysis, CMV-associated beta chains were mostly HLA-associated, it appeared. An ancestry cluster, one associated with Asian ancestry, reportedly showed fewer N-insertions than the approximately 700-donor mean in a later analysis.

Points on this clone: Its specificity is not known.

Germline CDR1 is MDHEN and CDR2 is SYDVKM. The V gene end was trimmed by 2 bases and the J gene end by 4 bases; junction bases not matched to a gene: 6. The CDR3 is made up of 16 amino acids. The receptor comes from a girl aged 2 to 10 in good health and CMV-seropositive. The chain is built from TRBV28 and TRBJ2-7; 12 nucleotides align to TRBD2. The sequencing sample was made of PBMCs. Here the CDR3 reads CASSLVPGLAGYEQYF. The CDR3 region has the DNA TGTGCCAGCAGTTTAGTCCCCGGACTAGCGGGGTACGAGCAGTACTTC.